The 30 T cell receptor beta chains below come from one sample, sequenced in a study of T cell responses to AZD1222 COVID-19 vaccine. Clones were read by immunoSEQ multiplex PCR, and TCRdb kept only the in-frame ones, dropping some. The sample records 50,000 to 65,000 clones, 81% being singletons. This sample comprised peripheral blood, obtained 28 days after the second AZD1222 dose. These receptors came from an adult who received the AZD1222 COVID-19 vaccine.

The J gene is TRBJ2-1, the V gene TRBV27; tentative D call: TRBD1 (5 bases). Trimming left V 0 bases short and J 9 bases short, with 9 bases between. Looked up from germline, CDR1 is MNHEY and CDR2 is SMNVEV (reference sequence). The CDR3 covers 13 residues. This CDR3 is CASSLSLGVEQFF. In DNA form, the CDR3 reads TGTGCCAGCAGTTTATCCCTAGGGGTTGAGCAGTTCTTC.

The chain is built from TRBV6-2 or TRBV6-3 and TRBJ2-2; TRBD2 matches 12 bases. Germline V gene sequence: CDR1 MNHEY, CDR2 SVGEGT. The CDR3 totals 19 residues. V was pared by 7 bases and J by 5 bases, with 17 bases of the junction left unmatched. CDR3 residues: CASTPGLAGHYAGTGELFF. The CDR3 nucleotides read TGTGCCAGCACCCCGGGACTAGCGGGCCATTACGCGGGGACCGGGGAGCTGTTTTTT.

V usage is TRBV28 and J usage is TRBJ1-5; D remains unclear. V lost 5 bases and J 11 bases, leaving 19 bases between the germline ends. The CDR3 covers 14 residues. Germline CDR1 MDHEN, CDR2 SYDVKM. CDR3 sequence (DNA): TGTGCCAGCAGTGGACGGACGGGTGAAAGGGCCCAGCATTTT. This translates into CASSGRTGERAQHF.

In this sample, this clone turned up a few times. CDR3 region: CASSAGLAGNTGELFF. The CDR3 DNA sequence: TGTGCCAGCAGCGCCGGACTAGCGGGGAACACCGGGGAGCTGTTTTTT. V usage is TRBV9 and J usage is TRBJ2-2, with 11 bases fitting TRBD2. This CDR3 spans 16 amino acids. Germline trimming cut 3 bases from V and 1 base from J; bases unmatched to any gene: 2. The germline gives CDR1 SGDLS, CDR2 YYNGEE. The full variable domain, completed using reference TRBV9 and TRBJ2-2, is DSGVTQTPKHLITATGQRVTLRCSPRSGDLSVYWYQQSLDQGLQFLIQYYNGEERAKGNILERFSAQQFPDLHSELNLSSLELGDSALYFCASSAGLAGNTGELFFGEGSRLTVL.

This clone has just one count. V gene TRBV27 combines with J gene TRBJ2-1; 8 nucleotides match TRBD1. The CDR3 length is 14 residues. Unmatched junction bases numbered 8, after V lost 8 bases and J lost 5 bases. CDR1 is MNHEY, CDR2 SMNVEV, per germline (reference sequence). DNA of the CDR3: TGTGCCAGCTCCTTCCAGGGGGCACACAATGAGCAGTTCTTC. Its translation is CASSFQGAHNEQFF.

CDR3 DNA sequence: TGTGCCAGCTCACCCGGGACAGGGGCCCCAGATACGCAGTATTTT. Its protein is CASSPGTGAPDTQYF. The chain uses TRBV18 and TRBJ2-3; TRBD1 matches 10 bases. The CDR3 length is 15 residues. J lost 4 bases, V lost 3 bases, and 4 bases had no gene match. The germline CDR1 and CDR2 sequences are KGHSH and LQKENI.

V gene TRBV7-2 combines with J gene TRBJ2-1; D unclear. Germline-derived CDR1 and CDR2 are SGHTA and FQGNSA. Deletions cut 5 bases from V and 8 bases from J, with 16 bases between. This CDR3 region has 14 residues. CDR3 sequence: CASSVSQLGDEQFF. DNA of the CDR3: TGTGCCAGCAGCGTTTCCCAGTTGGGCGATGAGCAGTTCTTC. The complete variable domain, with remaining parts taken from reference TRBV7-2 and TRBJ2-1, reads GAGVSQSPSNKVTEKGKDVELRCDPISGHTALYWYRQSLGQGLEFLIYFQGNSAPDKSGLPSDRFSAERTGGSVSTLTIQRTQQEDSAVYLCASSVSQLGDEQFFGPGTRLTVL.

This clone was counted between two and nine times. The rearrangement links TRBV12-5 to TRBJ1-5; D is undetermined. Deletions cut 5 bases from V and 5 bases from J, with 13 bases between. CDR3 length equals 14 residues. Germline CDR1 and CDR2: LGHNT and FRNRAP. The CDR3 here is CASGLRPVDQPQHF. CDR3 bases: TGTGCTAGTGGTCTCCGTCCCGTGGATCAGCCCCAGCATTTT.

The chain is built from TRBV7-3 and TRBJ2-1; no firm D call. V was trimmed by 5 bases and J by 0 bases, leaving 11 bases between them. Germline assignment: CDR1 SGHTA and CDR2 FQGTGA. The CDR3 is made up of 15 amino acids. CDR3 in DNA: TGTGCCAGCAGCCCCTCTAGGAGCTCCTACAATGAGCAGTTCTTC. It translates to CASSPSRSSYNEQFF.

This clone showed up just a few times. V usage is TRBV7-2 and J usage is TRBJ2-3, with 13 bases matching TRBD2. Per germline, CDR1 SGHTA and CDR2 FQGNSA. The length of the CDR3 is 16 residues. Losses at the gene ends were 8 bases for V and 4 bases for J; bases not matched to a gene: 9. In nucleotides, the CDR3 is TGTGCCAGCGAATTGTTACTAGCGGGAGGGTCAGATACGCAGTATTTT. The encoded protein is CASELLLAGGSDTQYF.

V usage is TRBV5-1 and J usage is TRBJ1-1, with D perhaps matching TRBD1 (6 bases). Trimming pared 0 bases from V and 10 bases from J, leaving 16 bases between. The CDR3 spans 14 residues. CDR1 and CDR2 from the germline V gene are SGHRS and YFSETQ. The CDR3 loop reads CASSLDPGAWAAFF. CDR3 bases: TGCGCCAGCAGCTTGGATCCGGGGGCGTGGGCAGCTTTCTTT.

This clone has a handful of counts. The V and J genes are TRBV5-4 and TRBJ2-7; tentative D call: TRBD1 (5 bases). This CDR3 spans 15 amino acids. Germline values: CDR1 SGHNT, CDR2 YYREEE (reference sequence). With 0 bases removed from V and 0 bases from J, the gap between germline ends came to 10 bases. This chain's CDR3 is CASSLGQGDSYEQYF. DNA for the CDR3: TGTGCCAGCAGCTTGGGACAAGGGGACTCCTACGAGCAGTACTTC.

The chain uses TRBV6-6 and TRBJ1-2; the D is unclear. Looked up from germline, CDR1 is MNHNY and CDR2 is SVGAGI (reference sequence). The CDR3 sequence is 13 residues long. V was trimmed by 2 bases and J by 1 base, leaving 5 bases between them. For the CDR3, the DNA is TGTGCCAGCAGTTACGGCGGTAACTATGGCTACACCTTC. This translates into CASSYGGNYGYTF.

The V gene is TRBV29-1, the J gene TRBJ1-2, with D hard to call. CDR1 and CDR2 from the germline V gene are SQVTM and ANQGSEA. Trimming pared 3 bases from V and 5 bases from J, leaving 13 bases between. The CDR3 contains 13 residues. The CDR3 region is CSVEVGVGYGYTF. As DNA, the CDR3 is TGCAGCGTTGAGGTCGGGGTTGGATATGGCTACACCTTC. Supplemented by reference TRBV29-1 and TRBJ1-2, the full variable domain reads SAVISQKPSRDICQRGTSLTIQCQVDSQVTMMFWYRQQPGQSLTLIATANQGSEATYESGFVIDKFPISRPNLTFSTLTVSNMSPEDSSIYLCSVEVGVGYGYTFGSGTRLTVV.

This clone is a singleton in its sample. The rearrangement links TRBV19 to TRBJ2-3; 8 bases align to TRBD2. The CDR3 has 16 amino acids. Germline CDR1 LNHDA, CDR2 SQIVND (reference sequence). V lost 7 bases, J lost 7 bases, and 16 bases stayed unmatched. This CDR3 reads CASTGGGTRSPHTQYF. The CDR3 nucleotides are TGTGCCAGTACGGGAGGGGGGACGCGGAGCCCGCATACGCAGTATTTT.

Ten or more counts support this clone. The genes are TRBV12-3 or TRBV12-4 and TRBJ1-3; D uncertain. Trimming took off 8 bases at V and 4 bases at J, with 6 bases between the two ends. The CDR3 has 11 residues. The CDR3 reads CASRNGNTIYF. DNA for the CDR3: TGTGCCAGCCGCAACGGAAACACCATATATTTT.

This chain connects TRBV10-2 to TRBJ2-2; 8 nucleotides line up with TRBD1. CDR3 length: 14 amino acids. The V gene end was trimmed by 7 bases and the J gene end by 5 bases; junction bases not matched to a gene: 6. Germline-derived CDR1 and CDR2 are WSHSY and SAAADI. CDR3: CASIQGARTGELFF. CDR3 bases: TGCGCCAGCATTCAGGGGGCGCGGACCGGGGAGCTGTTTTTT.

The chain recombines TRBV7-2 with TRBJ2-4, with unresolved D. Germline V gene data show CDR1 as SGHTA and CDR2 as FQGNSA. This CDR3 region has 14 residues. Trimming took off 1 base at V and 9 bases at J, with 13 bases between the two ends. The CDR3 loop is CASSLGPKVGIQYF. The CDR3 bases are TGTGCCAGCAGCTTAGGGCCGAAGGTCGGCATTCAGTACTTC. The whole variable domain, filled in from reference TRBV7-2 and TRBJ2-4, reads GAGVSQSPSNKVTEKGKDVELRCDPISGHTALYWYRQSLGQGLEFLIYFQGNSAPDKSGLPSDRFSAERTGGSVSTLTIQRTQQEDSAVYLCASSLGPKVGIQYFGAGTRLSVL.

V usage is TRBV9 and J usage is TRBJ2-4; 8 bases align to TRBD2. Unmatched junction bases numbered 10, after V lost 3 bases and J lost 8 bases. CDR1 and CDR2 (germline): SGDLS, YYNGEE. This CDR3 region has 15 residues. This CDR3 is CASSGKSGSSDIQYF. CDR3 sequence (DNA): TGTGCCAGCAGCGGTAAAAGCGGGAGTTCGGACATTCAGTACTTC.

V is TRBV19 and J is TRBJ2-2; 7 positions match TRBD2. V lost 3 bases to trimming and J lost 5 bases; unmatched junction nucleotides: 15. This CDR3 comprises 18 residues. The V gene's germline CDR1 is LNHDA and CDR2 SQIVND (reference sequence). CDR3 loop: CASSMIRGAGVNTGELFF. CDR3 in DNA: TGTGCCAGTAGTATGATTCGCGGTGCGGGAGTGAATACCGGGGAGCTGTTTTTT.

The V and J genes are TRBV28 and TRBJ1-1, with D possibly matching TRBD1 (6 bases). V shed 7 bases and J shed 11 bases, with 23 bases lying between them. Germline V gene data show CDR1 as MDHEN and CDR2 as SYDVKM. There are 14 residues in the CDR3. CDR3 bases: TGTGCCAGCACCTCAAAATTCCGGGGGGCGGGGGCTTTCTTT. Protein: CASTSKFRGAGAFF.

V and J are TRBV3-1 (or the pseudogene TRBV3-2) and TRBJ1-6; D gene uncertain. The CDR3 is 11 amino acids. Germline V gene lookup returns CDR1 LGHDT and CDR2 YNNKEL (reference sequence). V gave up 3 bases and J gave up 6 bases, with 0 bases separating them. CDR3 DNA sequence: TGTGCCAGCAGCCATAATTCACCCCTCCACTTT. Its protein product is CASSHNSPLHF.

The rearrangement uses TRBV9 and TRBJ2-7; D call uncertain. Germline assignment: CDR1 SGDLS and CDR2 YYNGEE. The CDR3 has 14 amino acids. Trimming removed 0 bases from V and 4 bases from J, with 11 bases in between. The DNA of the CDR3 is TGTGCCAGCAGCGTAGGTCCCCCTGGGTACGAGCAGTACTTC. Protein sequence: CASSVGPPGYEQYF.

The chain couples TRBV7-9 to TRBJ2-5; TRBD1 agrees at 8 bases. J lost 2 bases, V lost 5 bases, and 4 bases had no gene match. From germline, CDR1 is SEHNR and CDR2 FQNEAQ (reference sequence). CDR3 length: 14 amino acids. The CDR3 sequence is CASSEGTGQETQYF. CDR3 DNA sequence: TGTGCCAGCAGCGAAGGGACAGGACAAGAGACCCAGTACTTC.

This chain joins TRBV18 and TRBJ1-5; no definite D call. The CDR3 is made up of 15 amino acids. Germline CDR1 reads KGHSH; CDR2 reads LQKENI. The V gene lost 2 bases and the J gene lost 0 bases, with 8 bases spanning the gap. The CDR3 spells CASSPGQDSNQPQHF. The CDR3 region has the DNA TGTGCCAGCTCACCAGGGCAGGATAGCAATCAGCCCCAGCATTTT.

V and J are TRBV7-2 and TRBJ2-7; no definite D call. The CDR3 length is 14 residues. V lost 6 bases and J lost 3, with 15 bases in between. Germline CDR1 reads SGHTA; CDR2 reads FQGNSA. CDR3 nucleotide sequence: TGTGCCAGCAGTCCGTCCGGGCCCCTCTACGAGCAGTACTTC. As protein: CASSPSGPLYEQYF.

The chain is built from TRBV5-6 and TRBJ2-1; D might be TRBD2 (5 bases). This CDR3 spans 13 amino acids. V was trimmed by 7 bases and J by 7 bases, leaving 15 bases between them. CDR1 is SGHDT, CDR2 YYEEEE, per germline. The CDR3 region has the DNA TGTGCCAGCGTGGACTTTCGGAGTAATGAGCAGTTCTTC. This translates into CASVDFRSNEQFF.

This rearrangement joins TRBV6-5 to TRBJ1-6; 7 nucleotides align to TRBD1. V lost 4 bases to trimming and J lost 6 bases; unmatched junction nucleotides: 0. Germline V gene data show CDR1 as MNHEY and CDR2 as SVGAGI. The CDR3 loop spans 13 amino acids. CDR3 sequence: CASSWDSNSPLHF. The CDR3 DNA reads TGTGCCAGCAGTTGGGACAGTAATTCACCCCTCCACTTT.

The rearrangement uses TRBV27 and TRBJ2-7, with 7 bases lining up with TRBD1. The V segment lost 8 bases and the J segment 2 bases; nucleotides outside the gene matches: 9. The germline CDR1 and CDR2 sequences are MNHEY and SMNVEV (reference sequence). The CDR3 sequence is 14 residues long. CDR3 coding DNA: TGTGCCAGCGAGACAGGGCCCCCAGCCTACGAGCAGTACTTC. Protein sequence: CASETGPPAYEQYF.

The chain links TRBV9 to TRBJ2-3; 7 bases map to TRBD2. The junction had 2 bases not matched to a gene; V was cut back by 0 bases and J by 1 base. Germline-derived CDR1 and CDR2 are SGDLS and YYNGEE. The CDR3 length is 15 residues. CDR3 nucleotides: TGTGCCAGCAGCGTAGGGGGGAGGGGCACAGATACGCAGTATTTT. Translated: CASSVGGRGTDTQYF. Looking up the rest from reference TRBV9 and TRBJ2-3 gives the full variable domain: DSGVTQTPKHLITATGQRVTLRCSPRSGDLSVYWYQQSLDQGLQFLIQYYNGEERAKGNILERFSAQQFPDLHSELNLSSLELGDSALYFCASSVGGRGTDTQYFGPGTRLTVL.